This TCR beta chain stems from a study of regulatory T cells in long-lasting Graves disease. This clonotype showed up just a few times. Per the germline V gene, CDR1 is SQVTM and CDR2 is ANQGSEA. Trimming pared 3 bases from V and 2 bases from J, leaving 4 bases between. This CDR3 comprises 12 residues. Arm-PCR of CDR3 regions and iRepertoire HTBI primers were used to build TCR beta libraries. TCRdb analysed the multiplex PCR reads with MiXCR anew, one entry per CDR3 protein. The sample gives about 520,000 distinct CDR3 sequences, approximately 12% of which show up once; about 8.3% is in the top ten. Time point indicated: newly diagnosed GD, antithyroid drugs for less than 3 months. The TCR library was made from RNA that had been extracted from PBMCs in TRIzol. These data are also associated with another study on T cells in Graves' hyperthyroidism and ophthalmopathy. That report notes: The authors' 13 V-J model separated ophthalmopathy from stable hyperthyroidism.

The chain has TRBV29-1 and TRBJ2-2; D gene unclear. The TCR was taken from a woman younger than 45 with Graves disease. This specimen was peripheral blood mononuclear cells (PBMCs), taken at new diagnosis, from a patient treated with antithyroid drugs. The CDR3 region has the DNA TGCAGCGTTGATCTCAACACCGGGGAGCTGTTTTTT. It translates to CSVDLNTGELFF.